Following are 27 T cell receptor beta chains from one sample sequenced in a study of T cell repertoires in cytomegalovirus infection. TCRdb re-called the reads with MiXCR, one entry per CDR3 protein. The data hold around 350,000 distinct CDR3 sequences, with around 18% observed a single time. Material: PBMCs. All receptors come from a human donor in good health (CMV status not recorded). Some clones in this sample may be carry-over from other donors' samples.

This clonotype appeared a few times. The rearrangement links TRBV20-1 to TRBJ1-5; TRBD1 matches at 11 bases. There are 14 residues in the CDR3. In germline, CDR1 is DFQATT, CDR2 SNEGSKA (reference sequence). The V segment lost 3 bases and the J segment 9 bases; nucleotides outside the gene matches: 7. In nucleotides, the CDR3 is TGCAGTGCTAGGGACGGGACAGGGGGAGGGCCCCAGCATTTT. Translation: CSARDGTGGGPQHF.

This clonotype was seen ten or more times. The chain couples TRBV10-3 to TRBJ2-1; weak D call: TRBD2 (6 bases). Germline V gene sequence: CDR1 ENHRY, CDR2 SYGVKD. The V end was cut by 10 bases, the J end by 0 bases, with 13 bases between. The CDR3 sequence is 14 residues long. CDR3 sequence reads: CATTDGSSYNEQFF. The CDR3 DNA follows: TGTGCCACAACGGACGGGAGCTCCTACAATGAGCAGTTCTTC.

The V call is TRBV12-3 or TRBV12-4, the J call TRBJ2-7; the D is unclear. The CDR3 contains 13 residues. Deletions cut 1 base from V and 10 bases from J, with 14 bases between. The CDR3 nucleotides read TGTGCCAGCAGTTTAGAGGTCTTGGGCCAACAGTACTTC. It codes for CASSLEVLGQQYF.

The chain uses TRBV28 and TRBJ2-1, with TRBD2 matching 9 bases. Trimming at V came to 8 bases and at J to 2 bases, leaving 1 base not matched to a gene. The CDR3 has 13 amino acids. Germline V gives CDR1 MDHEN, CDR2 SYDVKM. As DNA, the CDR3 is TGTGCCAGCCGCGGGGGGGCCTACAATGAGCAGTTCTTC. This encodes CASRGGAYNEQFF.

This clonotype has only a few counts. The rearrangement links TRBV24-1 to TRBJ1-2; D unclear. V lost 5 bases and J 1 base, leaving 4 bases between the germline ends. Germline CDR1 and CDR2: KGHDR and SFDVKD. The length of the CDR3 is 12 residues. CDR3 in amino acids: CATSASNYGYTF. The DNA for the CDR3 is TGTGCCACCAGTGCCAGTAACTATGGCTACACCTTC.

This clonotype was found many times. The chain links TRBV12-3 or TRBV12-4 to TRBJ1-5; 7 bases align to TRBD1. J was trimmed by 0 bases and V by 5 bases; bases with no gene match: 4. This CDR3 comprises 15 residues. The CDR3 bases are TGTGCCAGCAGTCCGACAGGGTATAGCAATCAGCCCCAGCATTTT. Translation gives CASSPTGYSNQPQHF.

This clonotype was detected a few times. The rearrangement links TRBV12-3 or TRBV12-4 to TRBJ2-1, with 13 positions matching TRBD2. J was trimmed by 8 bases and V by 6 bases; bases with no gene match: 7. This CDR3 contains 15 residues. This CDR3 is CASSMGLAGRHEQFF. The CDR3 DNA sequence: TGTGCCAGCAGCATGGGACTAGCGGGAAGGCATGAGCAGTTCTTC.

This clonotype turned up a few times. The CDR3 here is CAISDRNLQETQYF. CDR3 nucleotide sequence: TGTGCCATCAGTGACAGGAATCTTCAAGAGACCCAGTACTTC. V gene TRBV10-3 combines with J gene TRBJ2-5; D remains ambiguous. The germline CDR1 and CDR2 sequences are ENHRY and SYGVKD. Trimming removed 3 bases at V and 2 bases at J, with 10 bases between. The CDR3 length is 14 residues.

The table lists this clonotype with a few counts. This chain joins TRBV27 and TRBJ1-2; 8 positions agree with TRBD1. Germline CDR1 and CDR2: MNHEY and SMNVEV (reference sequence). V shed 5 bases, J shed 13 bases, and the junction held 15 bases outside the gene matches. CDR3 length equals 14 residues. The CDR3 loop is CASSPRDRRGASTF. In DNA form, the CDR3 reads TGTGCCAGCAGTCCTCGGGACAGGCGCGGGGCTTCCACCTTC.

V usage is TRBV2 and J usage is TRBJ2-5; D may correspond to TRBD1 or TRBD2 (5 bases each). The CDR3 is 14 residues long. CDR1 SNHLY and CDR2 FYNNEI come from the germline V gene. Between the trimmed V and J ends, which lost 5 bases and 3 bases, there was a span of 13 bases. CDR3 loop: CASSNGTREETQYF. The CDR3 nucleotides read TGTGCCAGCAGTAACGGGACCCGGGAAGAGACCCAGTACTTC.

This clonotype was counted many times. This chain joins TRBV7-2 and TRBJ2-3; 11 nucleotides align to TRBD1. This CDR3 has 17 residues. Germline CDR1 is SGHTA and CDR2 is FQGNSA. The J segment lost 3 bases and the V segment lost 0 bases, leaving 5 bases of the junction unmatched. In DNA form, the CDR3 reads TGTGCCAGCAGCTTAGCGGGACAGGGGGGCGGAACAGATACGCAGTATTTT. It yields the protein CASSLAGQGGGTDTQYF.

This clonotype appeared many times. CDR3 sequence reads: CASSRQGEETQYF. DNA of the CDR3: TGTGCCAGCAGCAGACAGGGGGAGGAGACCCAGTACTTC. V gene TRBV2 combines with J gene TRBJ2-5; 9 nucleotides line up with TRBD1. This CDR3 is 13 amino acids long. V was pared by 6 bases and J by 5 bases, with 4 bases of the junction left unmatched. Germline assignment: CDR1 SNHLY and CDR2 FYNNEI.

The V call is TRBV5-1, the J call TRBJ1-1; D is ambiguous. The germline V gene encodes CDR1 SGHRS and CDR2 YFSETQ. V lost 1 base and J lost 1, with 8 bases in between. The CDR3 has 14 amino acids. The CDR3 bases are TGCGCCAGCAGCTTGAACGGGGAGAACACTGAAGCTTTCTTT. It codes for CASSLNGENTEAFF.

The chain recombines TRBV6-1 with TRBJ2-5, with 8 bases lining up with TRBD1. V lost 2 bases to trimming and J lost 3 bases; unmatched junction nucleotides: 8. Germline values: CDR1 MNHNS, CDR2 SASEGT. There are 16 residues in the CDR3. The CDR3 region has the DNA TGTGCCAGCAGTGAATGGACAGGGTCGATGGAAGAGACCCAGTACTTC. Its protein is CASSEWTGSMEETQYF.

The rearrangement joins TRBV19 to TRBJ2-2, with 8 bases lining up with TRBD1. The junction had 7 bases not matched to a gene; V was cut back by 0 bases and J by 7 bases. CDR3 length: 16 amino acids. Germline loops: CDR1 LNHDA, CDR2 SQIVND (reference sequence). CDR3 DNA: TGTGCCAGTAGTATAGACCCAGGACAGGGAGTCGGGGAGCTGTTTTTT. It specifies CASSIDPGQGVGELFF.

The chain has TRBV2 and TRBJ2-7, with 7 bases matching TRBD1. CDR3 length equals 14 residues. Per germline, CDR1 SNHLY and CDR2 FYNNEI. Trimming took 6 bases from V and 1 from J; bases not matched to a gene: 6. CDR3 region: CASSQTGDSYEQYF. CDR3 coding DNA: TGTGCCAGCAGCCAAACAGGGGATTCCTACGAGCAGTACTTC.

This clonotype was counted only a few times. The V and J genes are TRBV3-1 and TRBJ1-1; possible D gene TRBD1, 6 bases. The CDR3 covers 14 residues. Germline assignment: CDR1 LGHDT and CDR2 YNNKEL (reference sequence). Trimming removed 4 bases from V and 1 base from J, with 10 bases in between. The CDR3 here is CASSPEGGNTEAFF. The CDR3 nucleotides are TGTGCCAGCAGCCCAGAAGGGGGGAACACTGAAGCTTTCTTT.

The genes are TRBV23-1 and TRBJ1-5; 8 nucleotides align to TRBD1. TRBV23-1 is an ORF, and what it does is uncertain. After removal of 6 bases from V and 0 bases from J, the junction contained 10 bases not matched to a gene. CDR3 length equals 17 residues. The CDR3 nucleotides are TGCGCCAGCAGCCCCGGGACAGGACCCTATAGCAATCAGCCCCAGCATTTT. It is translated as CASSPGTGPYSNQPQHF.

This clonotype occurred a few times. The J gene is TRBJ2-7, the V gene TRBV7-4; TRBD1 might be the D (5 bases). Germline CDR1 SGHVT, CDR2 SQSDAQ. The CDR3 is 16 amino acids. Trimming stripped 2 bases from V and 5 bases from J, with 19 bases between. CDR3 in DNA: TGTGCCAGCAGCTTAAGGGGTATGGGGCAGGGCCACGAGCAGTACTTC. It translates to CASSLRGMGQGHEQYF.

The rearrangement links TRBV19 to TRBJ2-1; D is perhaps TRBD2 (6 bases). V dropped 11 bases and J dropped 5 bases, with 13 bases sitting between them. CDR3 size: 12 residues. CDR1 LNHDA and CDR2 SQIVND come from the germline V gene (reference sequence). CDR3 loop: CAGGDRHNEQFF. For the CDR3, the DNA is TGTGCCGGCGGGGACCGTCACAATGAGCAGTTCTTC.

The chain is built from TRBV2 and TRBJ1-1; no firm D call. The CDR3 length is 13 residues. V was pared by 6 bases and J by 8 bases, with 16 bases between. Germline V CDR1 and CDR2: SNHLY, FYNNEI. DNA of the CDR3: TGTGCCAGCAGAAACTCCGGGCCCACGGAAGCTTTCTTT. This translates into CASRNSGPTEAFF.

The V gene is TRBV5-4, the J gene TRBJ2-3; 7 positions match TRBD1. Germline V CDR1 and CDR2: SGHNT, YYREEE (reference sequence). The CDR3 has 14 residues. V lost 4 bases to trimming and J lost 2 bases; unmatched junction nucleotides: 4. The CDR3 nucleotides read TGTGCCAGCAGCACAGGACAGGTCACAGATACGCAGTATTTT. As protein: CASSTGQVTDTQYF.

This chain joins TRBV2 and TRBJ1-2; D is possibly TRBD1 (5 bases). The V and J ends lost 8 bases and 7 bases respectively, with 11 bases between them. Germline CDR1 and CDR2: SNHLY and FYNNEI. CDR3 length: 11 residues. CDR3 DNA sequence: TGTGCCAGCCTGAGGGACTTTGGCTACACCTTC. It is translated as CASLRDFGYTF.

This clonotype has just a few counts. The chain links TRBV10-3 to TRBJ2-5; tentative D call: TRBD1 (5 bases). This CDR3 comprises 15 residues. Trimming pared 4 bases from V and 5 bases from J, leaving 17 bases between. Germline assignment: CDR1 ENHRY and CDR2 SYGVKD. The CDR3 spells CAISARQGEWETQYF. The CDR3 DNA reads TGTGCCATCAGTGCCCGGCAGGGCGAGTGGGAGACCCAGTACTTC.

This clonotype was seen more than once but under ten times. A junction end diverges from the germline sequence, so it may reflect a read error. The chain links TRBV10-3 to TRBJ2-3; TRBD2 is a possible D gene (5 bases). From germline, CDR1 is ENHRY and CDR2 SYGVKD. The CDR3 covers 14 residues. In DNA, the CDR3 is TGTGCCATCCGTGAGCGGTCCGTCCCAGATACGCAGTATTTT. Protein sequence: CAIRERSVPDTQYF.

This clonotype was counted ten times or more. The rearrangement links TRBV11-2 to TRBJ2-7; D remains unclear. Germline CDR1 reads SGHAT; CDR2 reads FQNNGV. The CDR3 sequence is 14 residues long. The V end was cut by 0 bases, the J end by 2 bases, with 8 bases between. The CDR3 coding sequence is TGTGCCAGCAGCTTAGAGCCGGGTACCTACGAGCAGTACTTC. Its translation is CASSLEPGTYEQYF.

Only a few counts were recorded for this clonotype. The genes are TRBV18 and TRBJ1-5, with no clear D. CDR3 length: 13 residues. V was clipped by 1 base and J by 9 bases, with 10 bases between them. Germline V gene sequence: CDR1 KGHSH, CDR2 LQKENI. The CDR3 loop is CASSPRREPPQHF. CDR3 DNA: TGTGCCAGCTCACCACGGAGGGAACCGCCCCAGCATTTT.